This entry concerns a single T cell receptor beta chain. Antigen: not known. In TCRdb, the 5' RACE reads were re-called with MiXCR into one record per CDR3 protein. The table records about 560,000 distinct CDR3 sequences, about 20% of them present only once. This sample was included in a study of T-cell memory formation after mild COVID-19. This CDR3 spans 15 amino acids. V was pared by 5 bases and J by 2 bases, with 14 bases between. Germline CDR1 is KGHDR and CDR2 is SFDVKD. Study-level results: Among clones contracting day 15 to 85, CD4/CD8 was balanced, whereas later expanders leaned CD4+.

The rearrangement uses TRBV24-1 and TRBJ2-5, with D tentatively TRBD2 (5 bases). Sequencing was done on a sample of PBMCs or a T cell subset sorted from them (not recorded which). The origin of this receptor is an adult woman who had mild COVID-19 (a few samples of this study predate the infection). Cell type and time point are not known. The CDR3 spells CATSGKLGHQETQYF. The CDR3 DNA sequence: TGTGCCACCAGTGGAAAACTAGGGCATCAAGAGACCCAGTACTTC.